This TCR beta chain was obtained from a study of blood T cell repertoires in COVID-19. Per the study methods: Estimated nucleated cell counts came from reference gene primer amplification. Produced via immunoSEQ multiplex PCR; TCRdb's table is partial and in-frame only. V, J and clone size were drawn from that table, and D and trimming were deduced from the DNA. The data show about 220,000 clones, with less than 90% seen just once and less than 7% held by the top ten. This TCR was sampled from a woman in her forties who had recovered from COVID-19. The sequenced sample consisted of PBMCs or T cells enriched from blood (not recorded which).

The CDR3 sequence is CAISLQGQTEAFF. The CDR3 DNA follows: TGTGCCATCAGCTTACAGGGCCAGACTGAAGCTTTCTTT. The V call is TRBV6-5, the J call TRBJ1-1, with a possible D match to TRBD1 (6 bases). This CDR3 is built from 13 residues. Germline V gene sequence: CDR1 MNHEY, CDR2 SVGAGI. Trimming cost V 10 bases and J 5 bases, with 17 bases left between them.